This TCR beta chain was documented in a study of shared clonotypes between healthy human individuals. Study outcomes and limitations: Measured sharing among donors was expected to vary with sequencing depth. Among the subsets, naive ones generally showed larger estimated richness than memory ones.

The V gene's germline CDR1 is SQVTM and CDR2 ANQGSEA. This CDR3 has 14 residues. Trimming removed 3 bases at V and 0 bases at J, with 9 bases between. The assay was immunoSEQ multiplex PCR, and TCRdb's table has in-frame clones only and misses some. The sample lists approximately 1.9 million clones, about 94% seen once, with more than 1.5% in the top ten. The naive CD8 fraction comprised CD45RO-negative cells positively selected for CCR7 and excluded terminally differentiated effector memory CD45RA+ cells. In regard to this clone: What it binds is unknown.

This TCR was recovered from a young man in good health. Some clones in this sample may be carry-over from other donors' samples. The V call is TRBV29-1, the J call TRBJ2-1, with unresolved D. Sequenced: naive CD8+ T cells from PBMCs. In DNA form, the CDR3 reads TGCAGCGTTGATTCCCCCTTCTCCTACAATGAGCAGTTCTTC. Translation gives CSVDSPFSYNEQFF.